This TCR beta chain comes out of a study of molecular identifiers for immune sequencing clone quantification. Study overall: In the replicates, RNA derived from roughly 20,000 or 100,000 naive CD8 cells was divided into five parts, and four were sequenced. General study results and limits: The study found clones above 20 RNA copies held over 98% of effector molecules and under 1% in naive cells.

The authors sorted naive CD8 T cells as CD8+CD4-CCR7+CD45RA+. Preparation methods for the bulk TCR libraries were those previously described, with listed TCR primers. TCRdb re-derived calls from the PCR reads in MiXCR, one entry per CDR3 protein. The sample yields about 630,000 distinct CDR3 sequences, around 25% seen once. This clonotype was counted only a few times. What it binds is not known. At one of its ends the junction is not consistent with the germline gene, which may arise from a read error. The TCR comes from a human donor in good health. Some libraries in this study had Jurkat cell RNA spiked in. The sequenced sample was naive CD8+ T cells from blood, with Jurkat cell RNA spiked in. Subset specified: FACS-sorted CD8+CD4-CCR7+CD45RA+ naive T cells.

Written as DNA, the CDR3 is TGCGCCCGCAGCTCAACAGTATATAGCACAGATACGCAGTATTTT. Its translation: CARSSTVYSTDTQYF. The J gene is TRBJ2-3, the V gene TRBV5-1; D gene unclear. The CDR3 is 15 amino acids. The germline V gene has CDR1 SGHRS and CDR2 YFSETQ.